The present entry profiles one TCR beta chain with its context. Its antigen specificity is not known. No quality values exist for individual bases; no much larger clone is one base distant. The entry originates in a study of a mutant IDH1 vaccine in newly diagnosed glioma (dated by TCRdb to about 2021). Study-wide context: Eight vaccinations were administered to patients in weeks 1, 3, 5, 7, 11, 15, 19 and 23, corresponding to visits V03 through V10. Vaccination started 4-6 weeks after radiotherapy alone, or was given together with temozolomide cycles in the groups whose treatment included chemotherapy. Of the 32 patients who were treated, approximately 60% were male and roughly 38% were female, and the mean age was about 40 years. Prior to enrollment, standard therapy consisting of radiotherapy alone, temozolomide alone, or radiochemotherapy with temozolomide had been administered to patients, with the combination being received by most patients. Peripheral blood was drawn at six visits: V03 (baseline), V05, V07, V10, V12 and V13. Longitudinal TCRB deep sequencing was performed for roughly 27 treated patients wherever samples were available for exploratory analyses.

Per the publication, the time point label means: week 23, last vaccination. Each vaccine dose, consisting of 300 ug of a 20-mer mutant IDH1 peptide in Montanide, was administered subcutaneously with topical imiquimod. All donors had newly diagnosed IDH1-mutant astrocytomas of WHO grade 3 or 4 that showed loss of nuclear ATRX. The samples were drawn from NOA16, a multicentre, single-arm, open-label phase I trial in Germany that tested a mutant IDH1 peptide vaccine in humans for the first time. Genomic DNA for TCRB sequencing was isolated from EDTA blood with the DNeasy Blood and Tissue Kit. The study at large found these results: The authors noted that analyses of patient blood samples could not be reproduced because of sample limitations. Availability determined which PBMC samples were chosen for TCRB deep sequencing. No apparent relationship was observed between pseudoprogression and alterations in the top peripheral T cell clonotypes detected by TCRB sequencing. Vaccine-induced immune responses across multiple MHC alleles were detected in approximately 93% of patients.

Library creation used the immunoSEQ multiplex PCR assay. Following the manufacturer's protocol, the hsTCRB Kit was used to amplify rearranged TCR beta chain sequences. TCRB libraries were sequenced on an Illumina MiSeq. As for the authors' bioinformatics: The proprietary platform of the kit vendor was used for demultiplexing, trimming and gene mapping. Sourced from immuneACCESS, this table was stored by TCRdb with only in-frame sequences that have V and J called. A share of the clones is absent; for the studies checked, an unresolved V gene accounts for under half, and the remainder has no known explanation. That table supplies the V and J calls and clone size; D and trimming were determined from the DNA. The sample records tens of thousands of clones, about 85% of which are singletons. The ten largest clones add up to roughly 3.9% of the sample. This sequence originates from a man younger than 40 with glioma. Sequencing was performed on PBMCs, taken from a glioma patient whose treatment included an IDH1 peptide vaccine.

This receptor has the CDR3 CASSQLPTGGSGTEAFF. The nucleotides read TGCGCCAGCAGCCAGCTCCCGACAGGGGGATCGGGTACTGAAGCTTTCTTT. This chain joins TRBV5-1 to TRBJ1-1, with 9 middle bases fitting TRBD1. Spanning cysteine to phenylalanine, the CDR3 consists of 17 amino acids. The CDR3 DNA has 51 bases and is translated from base 1. Ends trimmed: V by 4 bases, J by 5 bases; bases unmatched to a gene: 15. The germline V gene yields SGHRS for CDR1 and YFSETQ for CDR2. The entire variable domain, with the stretches around the CDR3 drawn from the reference TRBV5-1 and TRBJ1-1 proteins, is KAGVTQTPRYLIKTRGQQVTLSCSPISGHRSVSWYQQTPGQGLQFLFEYFSETQRNKGNFPGRFSGRQFSNSRSEMNVSTLELGDSALYLCASSQLPTGGSGTEAFFGQGTRLTVV.